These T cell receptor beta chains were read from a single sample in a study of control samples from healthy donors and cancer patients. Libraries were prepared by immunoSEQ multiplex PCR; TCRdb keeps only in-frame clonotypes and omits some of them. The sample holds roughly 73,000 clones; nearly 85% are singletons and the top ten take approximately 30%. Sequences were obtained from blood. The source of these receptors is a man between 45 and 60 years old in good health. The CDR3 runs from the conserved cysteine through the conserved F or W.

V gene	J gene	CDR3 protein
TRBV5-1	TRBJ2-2	CASSLEGSGYTGELFF
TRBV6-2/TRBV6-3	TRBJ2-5	CASSYGQETQYF
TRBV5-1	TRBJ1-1	CASSSGMMGFTEAFF
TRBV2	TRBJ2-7	CARDRQGARDEQYF
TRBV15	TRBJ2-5	CATSREYLGGYF
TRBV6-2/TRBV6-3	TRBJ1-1	CASSYSPGTGSDTEAFF
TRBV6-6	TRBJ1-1	CASSPHRAEAFF
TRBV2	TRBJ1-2	CATSREFGYGYTF
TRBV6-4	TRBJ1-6	CASSKELGSPLHF
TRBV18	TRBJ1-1	CASSRLGQGRNTEAFF
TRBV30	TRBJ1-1	CAWSNGGKVEAFF
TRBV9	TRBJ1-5	CASSPGLGNQPQHF
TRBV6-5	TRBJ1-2	CASSLDSYGYTF
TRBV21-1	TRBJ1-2	CASSPLFGRNGYTF
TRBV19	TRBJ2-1	CASSIGRNAGRGEQFF
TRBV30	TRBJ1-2	CAWSVELYSGIFYGYTF
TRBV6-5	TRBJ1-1	CASMVLSGGEAFF
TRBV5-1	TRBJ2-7	CASSLAARDYEQYF
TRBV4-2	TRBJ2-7	CASSQDQDSYEQYF
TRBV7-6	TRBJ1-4	CASSLDSSSNEKLFF
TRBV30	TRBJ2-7	CAWSRPTSEQYF
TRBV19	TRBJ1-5	CASSIRAGPRGGYSNQPQHF
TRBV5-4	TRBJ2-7	CASSYRDRGSYEQYF
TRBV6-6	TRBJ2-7	CASGYPSGGQYF
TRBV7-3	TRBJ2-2	CASSSGFSGELFF
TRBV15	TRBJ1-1	CATSRDAGYTEAFF
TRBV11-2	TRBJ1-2	CASSLEYPGRGYTF
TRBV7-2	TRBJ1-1	CASSLIQGSAEAFF
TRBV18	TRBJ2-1	CASSLLGLAGVSYNEQFF
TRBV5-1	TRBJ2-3	CASSLEGSPDTQYF
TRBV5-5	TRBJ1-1	CASSLRSVNTEAFF
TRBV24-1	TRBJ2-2	CATSDTRPDTNTGELFF
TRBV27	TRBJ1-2	CASSFTGRMDGYTF
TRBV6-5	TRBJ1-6	CASSYLGKGYNSPLHF
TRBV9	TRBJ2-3	CASSVSAGTDTQYF
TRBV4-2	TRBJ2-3	CASSQEGRPGGTNTQYF
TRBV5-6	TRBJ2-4	CASSPPGGGQNIQYF
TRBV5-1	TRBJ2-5	CASSLVLKETQYF
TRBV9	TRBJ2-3	CASSVGGGAWDTQYF
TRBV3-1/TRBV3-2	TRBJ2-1	CATPWGAVNEQFF
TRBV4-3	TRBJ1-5	CASSQDPRRDSNQPQHF
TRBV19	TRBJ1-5	CASSMNQPQHF
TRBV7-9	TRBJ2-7	CASSLTPPPEQYF
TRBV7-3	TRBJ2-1	CASSLSGRSYNEQFF
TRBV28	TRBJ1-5	CASSLLLGLGSIDQPQHF
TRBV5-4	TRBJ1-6	CASSLDGVRRSPLHF
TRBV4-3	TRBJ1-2	CASSQSTGGADGYTF
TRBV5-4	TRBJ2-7	CASSPLGGQGSYEQYF
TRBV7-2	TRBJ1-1	CASSLDFLTGRSEAFF